These 8 T cell receptor beta chains were sequenced from one sample in a study of blood T cell repertoires in COVID-19. TCRdb keeps only in-frame clones here, not all; method: immunoSEQ multiplex PCR. Of about 160,000 clones listed, approximately 88% are singletons. The sample taken for sequencing was PBMCs or T cells enriched from blood (not recorded which). These receptors originate from a woman in her forties or fifties who had recovered from COVID-19.

The V call is TRBV30, the J call TRBJ2-5, with 8 bases that match TRBD2. V was clipped by 0 bases and J by 0 bases; unmatched bases: 6. CDR1 is GTSNPN, CDR2 SVGIG, per germline (reference sequence). The CDR3 loop spans 16 amino acids. The chain's CDR3 is CAWSVRRGGYQETQYF. The CDR3 nucleotides are TGTGCCTGGAGTGTACGACGGGGGGGGTACCAAGAGACCCAGTACTTC.

V and J are TRBV30 and TRBJ1-5; weak D call: TRBD1 (5 bases). V lost 1 base and J lost 4, with 11 bases in between. This CDR3 has 14 amino acids. Germline V gene lookup returns CDR1 GTSNPN and CDR2 SVGIG (reference sequence). The DNA of the CDR3 is TGTGCCTGGAGTGCTACCGGGGGGAATCAGCCCCAGCATTTT. It is translated as CAWSATGGNQPQHF.

The V gene is TRBV12-3 or TRBV12-4, the J gene TRBJ2-1; D is unresolved. The CDR3 spans 12 residues. The germline V and J ends were trimmed by 6 bases and 7 bases, with 10 bases remaining between them. The CDR3 is CASSLTTNEQFF. The CDR3 DNA follows: TGTGCCAGCAGCTTAACTACGAATGAGCAGTTCTTC.

The sample holds one count of this clone. The chain joins TRBV6-2 or TRBV6-3 to TRBJ1-1; 10 nucleotides align to TRBD1. Germline CDR1 is MNHEY and CDR2 is SVGEGT. The ends lost 0 bases at V and 4 bases at J; junction bases unmatched: 14. The CDR3 is made up of 19 amino acids. The CDR3 coding sequence is TGTGCCAGCAGTTACTCGAAGGGACAGGGGAGACGGAAGGGCACTGAAGCTTTCTTT. The encoded protein is CASSYSKGQGRRKGTEAFF.

V gene TRBV30 combines with J gene TRBJ1-5, with TRBD1 identical over 8 bases. V shed 5 bases, J shed 6 bases, and the junction held 6 bases outside the gene matches. CDR1 is GTSNPN, CDR2 SVGIG, per germline (reference sequence). The CDR3 spans 13 residues. The CDR3 protein is CAWRQGMGQPQHF. CDR3 bases: TGTGCCTGGCGACAGGGGATGGGTCAGCCCCAGCATTTT.

CDR3 residues: CASKPGGGLSYEQYF. The CDR3 nucleotides read TGTGCCAGCAAACCAGGAGGGGGCCTCTCCTACGAGCAGTACTTC. The chain combines TRBV27 with TRBJ2-7, with TRBD1 as a possible D gene (7 bases). Per germline, CDR1 MNHEY and CDR2 SMNVEV (reference sequence). V gave up 7 bases and J gave up 0 bases, with 16 bases separating them. The CDR3 has 15 amino acids.

This chain connects TRBV27 to TRBJ1-2; D uncertain. The CDR3 is 12 amino acids. Looked up from germline, CDR1 is MNHEY and CDR2 is SMNVEV (reference sequence). The V end was cut by 8 bases, the J end by 8 bases, with 15 bases between. CDR3 residues: CASGDSPTGYTF. The CDR3 DNA sequence: TGTGCCAGCGGAGACTCGCCCACGGGCTACACCTTC.

The rearrangement joins TRBV7-3 to TRBJ1-4; 7 nucleotides match TRBD1. CDR3 length: 13 residues. Germline CDR1 reads SGHTA; CDR2 reads FQGTGA. V lost 3 bases, J lost 5 bases, and 0 bases stayed unmatched. In DNA form, the CDR3 reads TGTGCCAGCAGCTTGGGACAGAATGAAAAACTGTTTTTT. Encoded protein: CASSLGQNEKLFF.